This TCR beta chain comes out of a study of T cells in narcolepsy. Overall study: Donors had narcolepsy type 1 or type 2, or were healthy controls.

Whole-study findings and limits: Same-patient CSF and blood CD4+ T cell clonotypes included HCRT-specific and TRIB2-specific autoreactive ones. Autoreactive clonotypes reportedly recurred in blood of same and different patients, not controls. Some memory CD4+ repertoires had no autoreactive clone sequences.

Details on this clone: Its antigen is still unknown.

Some clones are missing from TCRdb's copy, which holds only in-frame ones; the method was immunoSEQ multiplex PCR. The sample carries approximately 30,000 clones, approximately 80% recorded once. There are 15 residues in the CDR3. V was pared by 1 base and J by 2 bases, with 10 bases between. Germline loops: CDR1 SGHVS, CDR2 FQNEAQ. The sequence derives from a human donor with narcolepsy. The sequenced sample was CD45RA- memory CD4+ T cells from PBMCs. The rearrangement links TRBV7-8 to TRBJ2-3, with unresolved D. DNA of the CDR3: TGTGCCAGCAGCTTAGTCGGTAGAAACACAGATACGCAGTATTTT. Protein: CASSLVGRNTDTQYF.